These 8 T cell receptor beta chains share one sample of origin, sequenced in a study of blood T cell repertoires in COVID-19. Sequencing was performed with immunoSEQ multiplex PCR; in TCRdb, only in-frame clones are kept and a portion is missing. This sample yields nearly 25,000 clones, of which about nine tenths are seen a single time; 7.5% to 10% belongs to the top ten. The material sequenced was peripheral blood. The receptors originated from a man between 65 and 85 years old with acute or convalescent COVID-19.

The chain is built from TRBV18 and TRBJ1-5, with D unclear. Looked up from germline, CDR1 is KGHSH and CDR2 is LQKENI. The length of the CDR3 is 15 residues. V gave up 3 bases and J gave up 5 bases, with 14 bases separating them. The CDR3 is CASSPTLGMDQPQHF. In nucleotides, the CDR3 is TGTGCCAGCTCACCGACTCTGGGTATGGATCAGCCCCAGCATTTT. Full variable domain (missing parts from reference TRBV18 and TRBJ1-5): NAGVMQNPRHLVRRRGQEARLRCSPMKGHSHVYWYRQLPEEGLKFMVYLQKENIIDESGMPKERFSAEFPKEGPSILRIQQVVRGDSAAYFCASSPTLGMDQPQHFGDGTRLSIL.

The J gene is TRBJ1-2, the V gene TRBV19; D may be TRBD1 (5 bases). V was trimmed by 4 bases and J by 5 bases, leaving 14 bases between them. This CDR3 is 14 amino acids long. Germline CDR1 and CDR2: LNHDA and SQIVND (reference sequence). DNA of the CDR3: TGTGCCAGTAGTACCCCGGGACTGTTATATGGCTACACCTTC. Translation: CASSTPGLLYGYTF.

The rearrangement links TRBV18 to TRBJ2-7; 9 bases fit TRBD1. J lost 6 bases, V lost 1 base, and 7 bases had no gene match. Germline lookup yields CDR1 KGHSH and CDR2 LQKENI. The CDR3 extends over 15 amino acids. CDR3 sequence reads: CASSPRTGGFSEQYF. The CDR3 DNA reads as TGTGCCAGCTCACCACGTACAGGGGGCTTCAGCGAGCAGTACTTC.

The chain joins TRBV7-6 to TRBJ2-7; 7 bases agree with TRBD1. The V and J ends lost 5 bases and 2 bases, in that order; junction bases with no gene match: 9. CDR1 SGHVS and CDR2 FNYEAQ come from the germline V gene. CDR3 length: 15 amino acids. The CDR3 here is CASSPQARGPYEQYF. CDR3 nucleotide sequence: TGTGCCAGCAGCCCCCAGGCGAGGGGGCCCTACGAGCAGTACTTC.

This chain uses TRBV27 with TRBJ2-1; D call uncertain. V was pared by 6 bases and J by 9 bases, with 9 bases between. The CDR3 sequence is 11 residues long. The V gene's germline CDR1 is MNHEY and CDR2 SMNVEV (reference sequence). In nucleotides, the CDR3 is TGTGCCAGCAGGATAGCTGGTGAGCAGTTCTTC. It encodes CASRIAGEQFF.

V gene TRBV6-4 combines with J gene TRBJ2-2, with 7 bases fitting TRBD1. V was clipped by 10 bases and J by 6 bases; unmatched bases: 8. Germline loops: CDR1 MRHNA, CDR2 SNTAGT. The length of the CDR3 is 13 residues. The CDR3 is CATLTGAAGELFF. In DNA, the CDR3 is TGTGCCACCTTAACAGGGGCAGCCGGGGAGCTGTTTTTT.

The rearrangement uses TRBV5-1 and TRBJ2-7; no reliable D call. CDR1 is SGHRS, CDR2 YFSETQ, per germline. This CDR3 contains 14 residues. The germline V and J ends were trimmed by 5 bases and 0 bases, with 12 bases remaining between them. CDR3 DNA: TGCGCCAGCAGAGAGGCAATATCCTCCTACGAGCAGTACTTC. It specifies CASREAISSYEQYF.

The rearrangement joins TRBV13 to TRBJ1-2; 8 positions agree with TRBD1. V gave up 4 bases and J gave up 7 bases; unmatched junction bases: 8. Germline V gene lookup returns CDR1 PRHDT and CDR2 FYEKMQ (reference sequence). The CDR3 loop spans 14 amino acids. The CDR3 region is CASSSTRGPGGYTF. The CDR3, as DNA: TGTGCCAGCAGCTCGACCAGGGGGCCGGGTGGCTACACCTTC.